This T cell receptor (beta chain) was sequenced during a study of human T cells and chemical hapten exposure. On the study more broadly: The use of 2% DPC on about 2 cm by about 2 cm of upper inner arm skin constituted sensitization. General study points: With regard to DPC sensitization, TCRs above 1 in 1000 frequency did not change. Expanded TCRs made up significantly more big CDR3 similarity clusters than controls did.

During construction of the library, unique molecular identifiers were attached to individual cDNA molecules for quantitative, reproducible TCR counting. MiXCR, run by TCRdb on the reads, gives a single entry per CDR3 protein. The data hold a few thousand distinct CDR3 sequences, with around 43% observed a single time. On this clonotype: The antigen is not known.

As to treatment: therapeutic diphenylcyclopropenone sensitization with weekly scalp DPC. The study extracted total RNA from unfractionated whole blood. This sequence originates from an adult with alopecia areata. Some clones in this sample may be carry-over from other donors' samples. This table probably holds off-target reads from a library built for another chain. Source: whole blood, taken before DPC sensitization or 2, 6, or about 24 weeks after (not recorded which).

CDR3 in DNA: TGTGCCAGCTCACCTTCGATAGGACAGACATACGAGCAGTACTTC. Its protein product is CASSPSIGQTYEQYF. This chain links TRBV18 with TRBJ2-7; the D gene is possibly TRBD1 (6 bases). Germline assignment: CDR1 KGHSH and CDR2 LQKENI. CDR3 length: 15 amino acids. Trimming removed 3 bases from V and 4 bases from J, with 16 bases in between.